Shown below are 14 T cell receptor beta chains from a single sample sequenced in a study of cytomegalovirus exposure and HLA in healthy donors. The PCR was carried out with 60 Vbeta primers and 13 Jbeta primers. Generated by immunoSEQ multiplex PCR, the TCRdb table keeps only in-frame clones and is missing some. The table records just under 95,000 clones, 65% to 85% of them present only once. The sequenced sample consisted of PBMCs. The receptors here all came from a girl aged 2 to 10 in good health and CMV-seropositive.

The chain has TRBV7-2 and TRBJ1-5; unclear D gene. There are 14 residues in the CDR3. Germline CDR1 is SGHTA and CDR2 is FQGNSA. The V and J ends lost 5 bases and 4 bases respectively, with 12 bases between them. The DNA of the CDR3 is TGTGCCAGCAGCCTAGGACTCGCTAATCAGCCCCAGCATTTT. It codes for CASSLGLANQPQHF. Full variable domain (rest looked up from reference TRBV7-2 and TRBJ1-5): GAGVSQSPSNKVTEKGKDVELRCDPISGHTALYWYRQSLGQGLEFLIYFQGNSAPDKSGLPSDRFSAERTGGSVSTLTIQRTQQEDSAVYLCASSLGLANQPQHFGDGTRLSIL.

The rearrangement joins TRBV25-1 to TRBJ2-7; 8 bases map to TRBD2. This CDR3 is 16 amino acids long. The ends lost 4 bases at V and 4 bases at J; junction bases unmatched: 12. The germline V gene encodes CDR1 MGHDK and CDR2 SYGVNS. CDR3: CASSGTHGTGGYEQYF. The DNA of the CDR3 is TGTGCCAGCAGTGGGACCCACGGGACGGGGGGGTACGAGCAGTACTTC.

This chain joins TRBV6-6 and TRBJ2-3; D may be TRBD2 (5 bases). The CDR3 consists of 15 residues. V shed 6 bases and J shed 4 bases, with 17 bases lying between them. In germline, CDR1 is MNHNY, CDR2 SVGAGI (reference sequence). The CDR3 coding sequence is TGTGCCAGCAGCCTCACTAGAACTGACGCAGATACGCAGTATTTT. Protein product: CASSLTRTDADTQYF.

V is TRBV19 and J is TRBJ2-5, with D hard to call. CDR1 LNHDA and CDR2 SQIVND come from the germline V gene (reference sequence). Trimming stripped 0 bases from V and 5 bases from J, with 10 bases between. This CDR3 region has 14 residues. The CDR3 loop reads CASSIDRQVETQYF. The CDR3, as DNA: TGTGCCAGTAGTATAGATCGTCAGGTGGAGACCCAGTACTTC.

The chain has TRBV2 and TRBJ1-1, with 8 bases fitting TRBD1. Trimming cost V 6 bases and J 1 base; bases outside gene matches: 19. The CDR3 covers 19 residues. Germline V gene sequence: CDR1 SNHLY, CDR2 FYNNEI. The CDR3 protein is CASRNGWTGIIRRNTEAFF. CDR3 coding DNA: TGTGCCAGCAGAAACGGATGGACAGGGATCATTCGGCGGAACACTGAAGCTTTCTTT.

V and J are TRBV7-3 and TRBJ2-1; tentative D call: TRBD2 (5 bases). V gave up 7 bases and J gave up 1 base, with 14 bases separating them. The V gene's germline CDR1 is SGHTA and CDR2 FQGTGA. This CDR3 region has 15 residues. The CDR3 DNA reads as TGTGCCAGCACCACCTCTAGGACTTCCTACAATGAGCAGTTCTTC. It specifies CASTTSRTSYNEQFF.

This clone was seen a handful of times. The gene calls are TRBV6-5 and TRBJ2-1, with TRBD2 identical over 7 bases. Germline V gene sequence: CDR1 MNHEY, CDR2 SVGAGI. The ends lost 6 bases at V and 2 bases at J; junction bases unmatched: 7. CDR3 size: 15 residues. The CDR3 reads CASRGGAGAYNEQFF. CDR3 sequence (DNA): TGTGCCAGCAGGGGAGGGGCGGGAGCCTACAATGAGCAGTTCTTC.

This clone has just one count. The rearrangement links TRBV19 to TRBJ2-7, with 8 positions matching TRBD1. V gave up 3 bases and J gave up 0 bases; unmatched junction bases: 1. Germline CDR1 is LNHDA and CDR2 is SQIVND (reference sequence). The CDR3 is made up of 14 amino acids. CDR3 in amino acids: CASSMDRVSYEQYF. The CDR3 DNA sequence: TGTGCCAGTAGTATGGACAGGGTCTCCTACGAGCAGTACTTC.

The V call is TRBV7-9, the J call TRBJ2-5; D unclear. The CDR3 length is 12 residues. The V and J ends lost 5 bases and 4 bases respectively, with 8 bases between them. Germline values: CDR1 SEHNR, CDR2 FQNEAQ (reference sequence). In DNA form, the CDR3 reads TGTGCCAGCAGCGATGGCCGAGAGACCCAGTACTTC. Protein product: CASSDGRETQYF.

CDR3 in DNA: TGTGCCAGCAGCTTAGGGAAAGCGGGACTAGCGGGAAGGCAAGAGACCCAGTACTTC. Protein product: CASSLGKAGLAGRQETQYF. The chain links TRBV7-2 to TRBJ2-5; 13 nucleotides align to TRBD2. The V gene's germline CDR1 is SGHTA and CDR2 FQGNSA. V gave up 1 base and J gave up 2 bases; unmatched junction bases: 10. There are 19 residues in the CDR3.

The CDR3 DNA follows: TGTGCCAGCAGCTTTTTTCTAGCGGGAGGGGGGGATGAGCAGTTCTTC. Protein sequence: CASSFFLAGGGDEQFF. The V call is TRBV5-4, the J call TRBJ2-1, with 12 bases that match TRBD2. The V and J ends lost 2 bases and 8 bases, in that order; junction bases with no gene match: 8. This CDR3 has 16 amino acids. In germline, CDR1 is SGHNT, CDR2 YYREEE (reference sequence).

The chain employs TRBV11-2 and TRBJ2-2; D possibly corresponds to TRBD2 (6 bases). The V and J ends lost 5 bases and 5 bases respectively, with 12 bases between them. This CDR3 has 14 residues. Germline V lookup: CDR1 SGHAT, CDR2 FQNNGV. The CDR3 spells CASSALEGTGELFF. The CDR3 DNA follows: TGTGCCAGCAGCGCTCTGGAGGGGACCGGGGAGCTGTTTTTT.

The chain uses TRBV9 and TRBJ2-2; D is unclear. The CDR3 contains 15 residues. Germline CDR1 is SGDLS and CDR2 is YYNGEE. Trimming cost V 1 base and J 1 base, with 8 bases left between them. The CDR3 bases are TGTGCCAGCAGCGTATTCAGTAAGAACACCGGGGAGCTGTTTTTT. Its translation is CASSVFSKNTGELFF.

The chain carries TRBV5-4 and TRBJ1-1; D remains unclear. CDR1 and CDR2 from the germline V gene are SGHNT and YYREEE (reference sequence). The V end lost 0 bases, the J end lost 0 bases, and 9 bases lay between the germline ends. The CDR3 length is 15 residues. CDR3 nucleotides: TGTGCCAGCAGCTTGGGCAGGTCCATGAACACTGAAGCTTTCTTT. It yields the protein CASSLGRSMNTEAFF.